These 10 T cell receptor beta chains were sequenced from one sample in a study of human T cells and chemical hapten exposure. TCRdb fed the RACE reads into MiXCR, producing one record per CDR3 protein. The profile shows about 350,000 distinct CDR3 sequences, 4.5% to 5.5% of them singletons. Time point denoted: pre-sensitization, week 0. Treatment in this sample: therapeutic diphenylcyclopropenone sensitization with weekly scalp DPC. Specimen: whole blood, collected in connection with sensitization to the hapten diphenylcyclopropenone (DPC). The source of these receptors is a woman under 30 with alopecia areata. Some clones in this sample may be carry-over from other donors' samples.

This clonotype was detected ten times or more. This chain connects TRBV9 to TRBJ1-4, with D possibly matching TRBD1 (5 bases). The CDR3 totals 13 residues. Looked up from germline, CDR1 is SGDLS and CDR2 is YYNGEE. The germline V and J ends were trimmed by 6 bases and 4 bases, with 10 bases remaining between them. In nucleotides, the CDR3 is TGTGCCAGCAATGCCGACAGTAATGAAAAACTGTTTTTT. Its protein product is CASNADSNEKLFF.

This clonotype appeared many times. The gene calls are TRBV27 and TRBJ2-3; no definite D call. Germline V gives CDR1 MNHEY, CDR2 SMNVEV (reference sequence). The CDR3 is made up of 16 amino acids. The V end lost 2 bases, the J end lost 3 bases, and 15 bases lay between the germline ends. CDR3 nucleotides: TGTGCCAGCAGTTTAAAGGGTCTAGTGATGACAGATACGCAGTATTTT. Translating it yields CASSLKGLVMTDTQYF.

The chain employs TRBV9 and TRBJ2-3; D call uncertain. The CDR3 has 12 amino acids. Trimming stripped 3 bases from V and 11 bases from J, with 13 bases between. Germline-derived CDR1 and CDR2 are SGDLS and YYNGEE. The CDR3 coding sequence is TGTGCCAGCAGCGGAGGCCTGGGTAAGCAGTATTTT. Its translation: CASSGGLGKQYF.

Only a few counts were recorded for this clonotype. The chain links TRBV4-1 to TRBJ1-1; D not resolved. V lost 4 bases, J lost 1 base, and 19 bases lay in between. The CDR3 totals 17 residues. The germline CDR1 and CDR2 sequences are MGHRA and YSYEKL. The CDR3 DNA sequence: TGCGCCAGCAGCCCTTTGGGGTTTTTATCGGGGAACACTGAAGCTTTCTTT. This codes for CASSPLGFLSGNTEAFF.

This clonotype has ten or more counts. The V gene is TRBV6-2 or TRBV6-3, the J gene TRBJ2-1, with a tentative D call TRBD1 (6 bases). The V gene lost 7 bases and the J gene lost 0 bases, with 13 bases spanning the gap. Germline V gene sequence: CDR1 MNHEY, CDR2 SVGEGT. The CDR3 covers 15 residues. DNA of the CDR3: TGTGCCAGCACCCTGAGGGGGTTCTCCTACAATGAGCAGTTCTTC. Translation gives CASTLRGFSYNEQFF.

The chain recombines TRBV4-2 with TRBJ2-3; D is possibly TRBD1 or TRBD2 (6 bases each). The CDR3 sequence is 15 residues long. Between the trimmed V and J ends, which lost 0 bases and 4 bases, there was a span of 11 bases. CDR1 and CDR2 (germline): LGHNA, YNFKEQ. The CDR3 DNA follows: TGTGCCAGCAGCCAAGATCCCCGGGGGCCAGATACGCAGTATTTT. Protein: CASSQDPRGPDTQYF.

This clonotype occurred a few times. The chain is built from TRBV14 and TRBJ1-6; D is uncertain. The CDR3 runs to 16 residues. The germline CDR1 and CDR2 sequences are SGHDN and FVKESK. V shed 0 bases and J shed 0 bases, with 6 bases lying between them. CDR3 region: CASSQDRNSYNSPLHF. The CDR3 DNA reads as TGTGCCAGCAGCCAAGACAGAAACTCCTATAATTCACCCCTCCACTTT.

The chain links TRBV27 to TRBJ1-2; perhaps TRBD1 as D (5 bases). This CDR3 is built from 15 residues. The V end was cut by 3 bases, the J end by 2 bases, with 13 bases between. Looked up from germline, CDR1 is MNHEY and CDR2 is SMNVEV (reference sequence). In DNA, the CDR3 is TGTGCCAGCAGTTTTGGTCCGGGGGGGAACTATGGCTACACCTTC. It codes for CASSFGPGGNYGYTF.

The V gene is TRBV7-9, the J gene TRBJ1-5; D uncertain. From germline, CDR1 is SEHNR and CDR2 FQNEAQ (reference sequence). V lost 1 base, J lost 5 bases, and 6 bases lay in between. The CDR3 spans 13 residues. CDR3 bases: TGTGCCAGCAGCTTAGTAAGGGATCAGCCCCAGCATTTT. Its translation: CASSLVRDQPQHF.

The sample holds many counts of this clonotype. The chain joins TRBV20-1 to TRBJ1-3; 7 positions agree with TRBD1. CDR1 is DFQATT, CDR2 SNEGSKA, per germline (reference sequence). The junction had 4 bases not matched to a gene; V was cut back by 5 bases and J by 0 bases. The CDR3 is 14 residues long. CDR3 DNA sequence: TGCAGTGCTTACCGGGACAGCTCTGGAAACACCATATATTTT. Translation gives CSAYRDSSGNTIYF.